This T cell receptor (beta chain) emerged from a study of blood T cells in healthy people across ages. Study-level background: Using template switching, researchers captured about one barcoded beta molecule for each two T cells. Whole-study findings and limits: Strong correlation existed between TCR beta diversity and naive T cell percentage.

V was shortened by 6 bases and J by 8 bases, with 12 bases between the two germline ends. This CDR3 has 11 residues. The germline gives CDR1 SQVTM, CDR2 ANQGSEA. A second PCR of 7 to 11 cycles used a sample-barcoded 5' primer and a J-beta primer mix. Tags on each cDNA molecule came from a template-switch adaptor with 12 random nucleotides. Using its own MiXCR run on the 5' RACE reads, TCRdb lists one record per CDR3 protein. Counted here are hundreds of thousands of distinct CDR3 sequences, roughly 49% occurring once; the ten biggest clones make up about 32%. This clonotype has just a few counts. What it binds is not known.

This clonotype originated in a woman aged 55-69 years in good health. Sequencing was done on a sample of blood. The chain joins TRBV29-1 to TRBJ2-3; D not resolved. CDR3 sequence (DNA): TGCAGCGTCGCCCCTCTTGGTACGCAGTATTTT. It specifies CSVAPLGTQYF.